Each of the 22 T cell receptor beta chains below was sequenced from the same sample in a study of control samples from healthy donors and cancer patients. Produced via immunoSEQ multiplex PCR; TCRdb's table is partial and in-frame only. Among tens of thousands of clones listed, roughly nine tenths were seen once. Material for sequencing was blood. These receptors were taken from a woman aged 60-75 years in good health.

V usage is TRBV25-1 and J usage is TRBJ2-1; 8 bases line up with TRBD1. Germline lookup yields CDR1 MGHDK and CDR2 SYGVNS. This CDR3 contains 13 residues. The junction had 1 base not matched to a gene; V was cut back by 8 bases and J by 1 base. Written as DNA, the CDR3 is TGTGCCAGCCAGGGGGCATCCTACAATGAGCAGTTCTTC. Translated, it gives CASQGASYNEQFF.

V is TRBV19 and J is TRBJ1-3; TRBD1 might be the D (6 bases). V lost 3 bases to trimming and J lost 0 bases, with 15 bases between them. This CDR3 is built from 17 residues. The germline CDR1 and CDR2 sequences are LNHDA and SQIVND (reference sequence). The CDR3 region has the DNA TGTGCCAGTAGTATCTGGCGGGACACCATCTCTGGAAACACCATATATTTT. It codes for CASSIWRDTISGNTIYF.

The J gene is TRBJ1-1, the V gene TRBV27; TRBD1 might be the D (6 bases). The CDR3 spans 15 residues. V shed 5 bases and J shed 7 bases, with 20 bases lying between them. Germline V lookup: CDR1 MNHEY, CDR2 SMNVEV (reference sequence). The CDR3 loop is CASSAAFGGAGEAFF. DNA of the CDR3: TGTGCCAGCAGTGCCGCATTTGGGGGCGCGGGTGAAGCTTTCTTT.

The sample holds a few counts of this clone. The chain combines TRBV30 with TRBJ2-5, with D perhaps matching TRBD2 (6 bases). Germline values: CDR1 GTSNPN, CDR2 SVGIG (reference sequence). Trimming cost V 4 bases and J 5 bases, with 14 bases left between them. The CDR3 is 13 residues long. CDR3 protein: CAWNNPGVETQYF. CDR3 nucleotides: TGTGCCTGGAATAACCCGGGGGTTGAGACCCAGTACTTC.

The chain recombines TRBV29-1 with TRBJ1-2; 7 bases match TRBD1. Per germline, CDR1 SQVTM and CDR2 ANQGSEA. The ends lost 4 bases at V and 4 bases at J; junction bases unmatched: 9. The CDR3 length is 14 residues. CDR3 residues: CSVGSGQALYGYTF. Written as DNA, the CDR3 is TGCAGCGTTGGGTCCGGACAGGCGCTCTATGGCTACACCTTC.

This chain uses TRBV28 with TRBJ1-2; D possibly corresponds to TRBD1 (6 bases). Germline CDR1 reads MDHEN; CDR2 reads SYDVKM. The V and J ends lost 6 bases and 9 bases respectively, with 23 bases between them. The CDR3 covers 15 residues. The CDR3 protein is CASSLGPGESLSYTF. The CDR3 DNA reads as TGTGCCAGCAGCTTGGGACCAGGGGAGAGCCTTAGCTACACCTTC.

J is TRBJ1-2 and V is TRBV15; TRBD1 agrees at 7 bases. The CDR3 is 13 residues long. J lost 8 bases, V lost 0 bases, and 3 bases had no gene match. Germline-derived CDR1 and CDR2 are LNHNV and YYDKDF (reference sequence). The CDR3 loop is CATSREQGMGYTF. CDR3 bases: TGTGCCACCAGCAGAGAACAGGGGATGGGCTACACCTTC.

The genes are TRBV2 and TRBJ2-3; TRBD2 agrees at 13 bases. This CDR3 has 15 amino acids. Germline V gene sequence: CDR1 SNHLY, CDR2 FYNNEI. The V gene end was trimmed by 5 bases and the J gene end by 4 bases; junction bases not matched to a gene: 3. Here the CDR3 DNA reads TGTGCCAGCAGTACTAGCGGGAGGGCCCCAGATACGCAGTATTTT. This gives the protein CASSTSGRAPDTQYF.

The chain has TRBV4-2 and TRBJ2-2; D gene ambiguous. The CDR3 is made up of 15 amino acids. Germline V gene sequence: CDR1 LGHNA, CDR2 YNFKEQ. V was pared by 0 bases and J by 4 bases, with 9 bases between. CDR3 in amino acids: CASSQDSLFTGELFF. The DNA of the CDR3 is TGTGCCAGCAGCCAAGATTCACTCTTCACCGGGGAGCTGTTTTTT.

This sequence joins TRBV30 and TRBJ1-1; D not certain. Germline CDR1 GTSNPN, CDR2 SVGIG (reference sequence). With 4 bases removed from V and 11 bases from J, the gap between germline ends came to 23 bases. The CDR3 totals 14 residues. The CDR3 reads CAWTPSRWAISAFF. The CDR3 DNA is TGTGCCTGGACCCCATCGAGGTGGGCGATTAGTGCTTTCTTT.

This rearrangement joins TRBV10-3 to TRBJ1-2; D is unresolved. V was clipped by 2 bases and J by 2 bases, with 3 bases between them. The CDR3 contains 12 residues. CDR1 is ENHRY, CDR2 SYGVKD, per germline. CDR3 bases: TGTGCCATCAGTGAGACCAACTATGGCTACACCTTC. Translated: CAISETNYGYTF.

The V call is TRBV7-9, the J call TRBJ2-3; D tentatively fits TRBD1 or TRBD2 (6 bases each). Looked up from germline, CDR1 is SEHNR and CDR2 is FQNEAQ (reference sequence). With 2 bases removed from V and 6 bases from J, the gap between germline ends came to 12 bases. The CDR3 is 14 amino acids. The CDR3 DNA reads as TGTGCCAGCAGCTTAAGGGGGGCCGGGGATACGCAGTATTTT. This gives the protein CASSLRGAGDTQYF.

CDR3 region: CASSQGVTNYEQYF. Written as DNA, the CDR3 is TGTGCCAGCAGCCAAGGAGTGACCAACTACGAGCAGTACTTC. J is TRBJ2-7 and V is TRBV3-1 (or the pseudogene TRBV3-2); D is unresolved. V shed 1 base and J shed 3 bases, with 10 bases lying between them. In germline, CDR1 is LGHDT, CDR2 YNNKEL (reference sequence). This CDR3 comprises 14 residues.

V usage is TRBV18 and J usage is TRBJ1-1; 7 positions agree with TRBD1. Germline assignment: CDR1 KGHSH and CDR2 LQKENI. The junction had 7 bases not matched to a gene; V was cut back by 6 bases and J by 6 bases. The CDR3 spans 13 residues. DNA of the CDR3: TGTGCCAGCTCCTCAGACAGGGAGGCTGAAGCTTTCTTT. Residues: CASSSDREAEAFF.

V gene TRBV7-8 combines with J gene TRBJ2-5, with TRBD2 matching 11 bases. The CDR3 is 16 amino acids. In germline, CDR1 is SGHVS, CDR2 FQNEAQ. Unmatched junction bases numbered 6, after V lost 4 bases and J lost 2 bases. The CDR3 reads CASSWGLADLQETQYF. The DNA of the CDR3 is TGTGCCAGCAGCTGGGGACTAGCGGACCTACAAGAGACCCAGTACTTC.

The rearrangement joins TRBV5-1 to TRBJ2-1; the D is unclear. Deletions cut 0 bases from V and 3 bases from J, with 10 bases between. Germline CDR1 reads SGHRS; CDR2 reads YFSETQ. This CDR3 spans 15 amino acids. CDR3 coding DNA: TGCGCCAGCAGCTTGGCCGGTCGAGGCTACAATGAGCAGTTCTTC. Protein: CASSLAGRGYNEQFF.

The rearrangement links TRBV6-2 or TRBV6-3 to TRBJ2-2; D unresolved. Germline-derived CDR1 and CDR2 are MNHEY and SVGEGT. The CDR3 has 17 residues. V lost 2 bases and J lost 3, with 16 bases in between. DNA of the CDR3: TGTGCCAGCAGTTACCCGGGCCAAAAGGTGGACACCGGGGAGCTGTTTTTT. This gives the protein CASSYPGQKVDTGELFF.

V usage is TRBV6-2 or TRBV6-3 and J usage is TRBJ2-2; TRBD2 matches at 9 bases. CDR1 and CDR2 from the germline V gene are MNHEY and SVGEGT. Unmatched junction bases numbered 6, after V lost 5 bases and J lost 2 bases. The CDR3 has 16 amino acids. This CDR3 reads CASSVSGTSNTGELFF. The CDR3 nucleotides read TGTGCCAGCAGTGTCTCCGGGACTAGCAACACCGGGGAGCTGTTTTTT.

The genes are TRBV7-8 and TRBJ2-4; D is unresolved. The V gene's germline CDR1 is SGHVS and CDR2 FQNEAQ. Trimming took off 2 bases at V and 0 bases at J, with 5 bases between the two ends. The CDR3 length is 14 residues. The CDR3 sequence is CASSLTLAKNIQYF. The DNA for the CDR3 is TGTGCCAGCAGCTTAACTCTAGCCAAAAACATTCAGTACTTC.

V is TRBV27 and J is TRBJ1-1; D uncertain. Germline CDR1 MNHEY, CDR2 SMNVEV (reference sequence). The CDR3 extends over 13 amino acids. Deletions cut 10 bases from V and 0 bases from J, with 12 bases between. The CDR3 DNA reads as TGTGCCACCGCAGCACAAATGAACACTGAAGCTTTCTTT. Its protein product is CATAAQMNTEAFF.

This clone was seen a single time. CDR3 sequence reads: CASSLTGNYGYTF. Here the CDR3 DNA reads TGTGCCAGCAGTTTGACAGGGAACTATGGCTACACCTTC. This chain joins TRBV12-3 or TRBV12-4 and TRBJ1-2, with 7 bases aligning to TRBD1. The CDR3 spans 13 residues. The V segment lost 3 bases and the J segment 2 bases; nucleotides outside the gene matches: 0.

Here the CDR3 reads CAHNRARSNQPQHF. Written as DNA, the CDR3 is TGCGCCCATAATAGAGCGAGAAGCAATCAGCCCCAGCATTTT. The chain has TRBV23-1 and TRBJ1-5; D call uncertain. TRBV23-1 is classed as an ORF, of uncertain function. Between the trimmed V and J ends, which lost 11 bases and 1 base, there was a span of 15 bases. The CDR3 is 14 residues long.